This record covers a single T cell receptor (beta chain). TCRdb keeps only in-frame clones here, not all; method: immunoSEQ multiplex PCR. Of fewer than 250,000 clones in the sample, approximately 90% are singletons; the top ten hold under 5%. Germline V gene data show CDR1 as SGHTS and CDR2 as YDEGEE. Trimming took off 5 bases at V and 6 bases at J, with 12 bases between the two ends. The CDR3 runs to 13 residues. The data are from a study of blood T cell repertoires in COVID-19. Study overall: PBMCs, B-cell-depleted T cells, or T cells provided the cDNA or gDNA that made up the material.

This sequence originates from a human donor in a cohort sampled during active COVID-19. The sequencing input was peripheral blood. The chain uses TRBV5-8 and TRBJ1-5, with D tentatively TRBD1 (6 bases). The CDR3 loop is CASSQGLTQPQHF. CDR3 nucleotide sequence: TGTGCCAGCAGTCAGGGGTTAACTCAGCCCCAGCATTTT.